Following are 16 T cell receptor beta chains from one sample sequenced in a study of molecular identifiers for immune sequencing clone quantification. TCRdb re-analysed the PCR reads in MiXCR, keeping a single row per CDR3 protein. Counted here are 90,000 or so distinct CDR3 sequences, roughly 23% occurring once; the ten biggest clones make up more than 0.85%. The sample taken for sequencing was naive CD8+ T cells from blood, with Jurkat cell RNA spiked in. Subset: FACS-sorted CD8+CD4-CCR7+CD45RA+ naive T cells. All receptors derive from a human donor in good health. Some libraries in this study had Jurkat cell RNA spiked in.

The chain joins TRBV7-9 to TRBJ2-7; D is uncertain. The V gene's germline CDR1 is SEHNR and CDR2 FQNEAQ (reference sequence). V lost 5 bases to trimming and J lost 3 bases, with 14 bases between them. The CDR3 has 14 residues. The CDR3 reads CASSHPSPSYEQYF. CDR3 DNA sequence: TGTGCCAGCAGCCACCCAAGCCCTAGCTACGAGCAGTACTTC. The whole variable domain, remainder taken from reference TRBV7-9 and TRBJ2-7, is DTGVSQNPRHKITKRGQNVTFRCDPISEHNRLYWYRQTLGQGPEFLTYFQNEAQLEKSRLLSDRFSAERPKGSFSTLEIQRTEQGDSAMYLCASSHPSPSYEQYFGPGTRLTVT.

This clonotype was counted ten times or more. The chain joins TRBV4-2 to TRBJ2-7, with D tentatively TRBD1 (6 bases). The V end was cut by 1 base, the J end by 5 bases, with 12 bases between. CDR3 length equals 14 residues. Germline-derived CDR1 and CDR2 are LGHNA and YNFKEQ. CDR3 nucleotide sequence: TGTGCCAGCAGCCAAGGGCCCAGGGGAGACGAGCAGTACTTC. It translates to CASSQGPRGDEQYF.

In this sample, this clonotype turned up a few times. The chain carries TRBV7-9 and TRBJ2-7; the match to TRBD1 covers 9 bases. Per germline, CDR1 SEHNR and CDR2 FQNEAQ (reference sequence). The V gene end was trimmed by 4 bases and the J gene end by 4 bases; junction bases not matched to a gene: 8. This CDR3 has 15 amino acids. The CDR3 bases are TGTGCCAGCAGCTCCCGGACAGGGGTAGGATACGAGCAGTACTTC. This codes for CASSSRTGVGYEQYF.

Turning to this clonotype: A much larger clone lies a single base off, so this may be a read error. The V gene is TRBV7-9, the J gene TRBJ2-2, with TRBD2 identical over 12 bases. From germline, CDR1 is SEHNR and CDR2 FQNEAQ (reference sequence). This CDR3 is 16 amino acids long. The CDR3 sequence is CASSYGLAGITWELFF. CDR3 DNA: TGTGCCAGCAGCTACGGACTAGCGGGAATCACCTGGGAGCTGTTTTTT. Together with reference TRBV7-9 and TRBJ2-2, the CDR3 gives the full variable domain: DTGVSQNPRHKITKRGQNVTFRCDPISEHNRLYWYRQTLGQGPEFLTYFQNEAQLEKSRLLSDRFSAERPKGSFSTLEIQRTEQGDSAMYLCASSYGLAGITWELFFGEGSRLTVL.

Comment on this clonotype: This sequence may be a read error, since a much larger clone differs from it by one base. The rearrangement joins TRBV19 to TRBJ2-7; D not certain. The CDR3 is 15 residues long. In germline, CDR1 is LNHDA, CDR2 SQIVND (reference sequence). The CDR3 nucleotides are TGTGCCAGTAGTACCTACGACCAGGCCGGCCACGAGCGGTACTTC. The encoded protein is CASSTYDQAGHERYF.

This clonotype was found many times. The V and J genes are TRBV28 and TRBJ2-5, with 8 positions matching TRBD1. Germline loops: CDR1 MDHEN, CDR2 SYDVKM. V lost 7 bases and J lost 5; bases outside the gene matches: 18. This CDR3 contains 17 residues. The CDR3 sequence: CASTPSEGAGGYETQYF. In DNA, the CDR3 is TGTGCCAGCACTCCTTCGGAGGGGGCAGGGGGCTATGAGACCCAGTACTTC. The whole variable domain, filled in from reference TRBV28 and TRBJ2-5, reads DVKVTQSSRYLVKRTGEKVFLECVQDMDHENMFWYRQDPGLGLRLIYFSYDVKMKEKGDIPEGYSVSREKKERFSLILESASTNQTSMYLCASTPSEGAGGYETQYFGPGTRLLVL.

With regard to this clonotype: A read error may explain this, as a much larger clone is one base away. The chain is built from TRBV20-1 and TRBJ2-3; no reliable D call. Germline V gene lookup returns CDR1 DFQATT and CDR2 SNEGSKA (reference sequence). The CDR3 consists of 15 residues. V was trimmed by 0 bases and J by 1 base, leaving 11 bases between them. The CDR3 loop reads CSARDLWHGTDTQYF. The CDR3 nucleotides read TGCAGTGCTAGAGATCTCTGGCATGGCACAGATACGCAGTATTTT.

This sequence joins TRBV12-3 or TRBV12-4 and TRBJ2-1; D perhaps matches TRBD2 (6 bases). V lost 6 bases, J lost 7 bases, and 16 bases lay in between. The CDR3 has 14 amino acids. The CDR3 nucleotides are TGTGCCAGCAGCCACACCCCCAGCGGGAATGAGCAGTTCTTC. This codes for CASSHTPSGNEQFF.

The CDR3 coding sequence is TGTGCCAGCAGTTTGCTTGCTGGCCCCTACAATGAGCAGTTCTTC. Translating it yields CASSLLAGPYNEQFF. The chain employs TRBV12-3 or TRBV12-4 and TRBJ2-1; D gene uncertain. The CDR3 consists of 15 residues. The V gene lost 3 bases and the J gene lost 2 bases, with 11 bases spanning the gap.

In DNA form, the CDR3 reads TGTGCCAGCAGCTTAGATTTTGGTCTGAATACCCTTGAGCAGTACTTC. It encodes CASSLDFGLNTLEQYF. The rearrangement joins TRBV11-2 to TRBJ2-7; D gene unclear. Germline V gene data show CDR1 as SGHAT and CDR2 as FQNNGV. Trimming left V 0 bases short and J 7 bases short, with 19 bases between. The CDR3 is 16 residues long.

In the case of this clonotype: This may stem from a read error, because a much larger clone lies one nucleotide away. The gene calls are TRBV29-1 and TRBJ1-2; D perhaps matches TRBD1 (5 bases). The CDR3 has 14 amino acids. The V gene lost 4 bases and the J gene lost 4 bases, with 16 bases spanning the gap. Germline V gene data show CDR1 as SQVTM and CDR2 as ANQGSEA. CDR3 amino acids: CSVGGSDSPYGYTF. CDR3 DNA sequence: TGCAGCGTTGGAGGTAGTGACAGCCCCTATGGCTACACCTTC. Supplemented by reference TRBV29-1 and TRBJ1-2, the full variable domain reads SAVISQKPSRDICQRGTSLTIQCQVDSQVTMMFWYRQQPGQSLTLIATANQGSEATYESGFVIDKFPISRPNLTFSTLTVSNMSPEDSSIYLCSVGGSDSPYGYTFGSGTRLTVV.

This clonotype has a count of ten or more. Written as DNA, the CDR3 is TGCGCCAGCAGCCAAGCTGGGACAGGGGTAGGAAACACCATATATTTT. It codes for CASSQAGTGVGNTIYF. The chain employs TRBV4-1 and TRBJ1-3; 10 bases fit TRBD1. CDR3 length: 16 residues. V trimming: 1 base; J trimming: 4 bases; junction bases outside the gene matches: 4. The V gene's germline CDR1 is MGHRA and CDR2 YSYEKL.

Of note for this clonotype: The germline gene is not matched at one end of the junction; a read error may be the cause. The CDR3 protein is CACSPSLNTEAFF. CDR3 DNA sequence: TGTGCCTGCAGTCCTTCCTTGAACACTGAAGCTTTCTTT. V gene TRBV12-3 or TRBV12-4 combines with J gene TRBJ1-1; D remains unclear. The CDR3 contains 13 residues.

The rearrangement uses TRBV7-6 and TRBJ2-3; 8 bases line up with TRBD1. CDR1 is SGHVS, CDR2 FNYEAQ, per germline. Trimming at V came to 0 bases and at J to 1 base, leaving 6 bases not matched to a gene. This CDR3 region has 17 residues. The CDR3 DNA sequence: TGTGCCAGCAGCTTAGCCAGGGACAGGAGGGGCACAGATACGCAGTATTTT. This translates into CASSLARDRRGTDTQYF.

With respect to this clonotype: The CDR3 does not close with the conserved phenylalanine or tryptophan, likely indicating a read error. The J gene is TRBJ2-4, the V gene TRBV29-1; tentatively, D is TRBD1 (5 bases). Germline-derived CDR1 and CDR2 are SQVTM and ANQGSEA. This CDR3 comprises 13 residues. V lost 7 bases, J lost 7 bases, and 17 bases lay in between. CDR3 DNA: TGCAGCGCATGGGGCTCGAATGGGAACATTCAGTACCTC. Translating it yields CSAWGSNGNIQYL.

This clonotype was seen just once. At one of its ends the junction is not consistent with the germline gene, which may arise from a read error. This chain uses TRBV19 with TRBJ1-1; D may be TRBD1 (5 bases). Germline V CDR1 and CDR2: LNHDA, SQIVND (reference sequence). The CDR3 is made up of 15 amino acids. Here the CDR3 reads CASSIGTELNTEAFF. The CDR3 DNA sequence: TGCGCCAGTAGTATAGGGACGGAATTGAACACTGAAGCTTTCTTT.